This TCR beta chain is drawn from a study of beta chain features in type 1 diabetes. Study overall: On cell yields, gender and age, patients and healthy donors were similar.

Expressed TCRB transcripts were sequenced, since all the RNA that had been isolated was reverse transcribed. Using immunoSEQ multiplex PCR, the repertoire was profiled, and TCRdb retains in-frame clones only, with some absent. The profile covers about 900,000 clones, with roughly 16% appearing a single time and 0.023% taken by the ten largest. This clone was counted between two and nine times. Sequencing was performed on naive CD4+ T cells from blood. The clonotype was recovered from a woman aged 18-29 years in good health.

This CDR3 reads CASSMLAGVPDTQYF. CDR3 DNA sequence: TGTGCCAGTAGTATGCTAGCGGGAGTACCAGATACGCAGTATTTT. V and J are TRBV19 and TRBJ2-3; 10 nucleotides match TRBD2. V trimming: 3 bases; J trimming: 4 bases; junction bases outside the gene matches: 4. The germline V gene has CDR1 LNHDA and CDR2 SQIVND (reference sequence). The CDR3 spans 15 residues.